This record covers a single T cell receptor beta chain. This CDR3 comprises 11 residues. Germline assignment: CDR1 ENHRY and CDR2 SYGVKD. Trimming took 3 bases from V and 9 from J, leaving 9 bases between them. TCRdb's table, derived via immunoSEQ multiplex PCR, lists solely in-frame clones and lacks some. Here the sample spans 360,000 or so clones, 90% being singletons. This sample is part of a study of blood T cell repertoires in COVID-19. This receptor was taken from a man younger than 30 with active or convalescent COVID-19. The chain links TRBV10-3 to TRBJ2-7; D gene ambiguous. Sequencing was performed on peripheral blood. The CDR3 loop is CAISDQQRQYF. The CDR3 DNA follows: TGTGCCATCAGTGATCAACAGAGGCAGTACTTC.